This T cell receptor (beta chain) was documented in a study of spatial heterogeneity in lung cancer. Time point specified: blood at routine non-recurrence follow-up after resection. Whole RNA from tumor, nontumor lung or frozen PBMC was sequenced unsorted. The CDR3 length is 13 residues. V gave up 8 bases and J gave up 0 bases, with 5 bases separating them. Germline values: CDR1 LGHNT, CDR2 FRNRAP. TCRdb independently ran MiXCR on the 5' RACE reads; one entry per CDR3 protein. The repertoire holds roughly 120,000 distinct CDR3 sequences, with 9% to 15% as singletons. The sequencing used PBMCs, collected at follow-up. This chain connects TRBV12-5 to TRBJ2-6; D call uncertain. The receptor was derived from a male donor with early-stage non-small cell lung cancer. CDR3 amino acids: CASSISGANVLTF. CDR3 coding DNA: TGTGCTAGTTCTATCTCTGGGGCCAACGTCCTGACTTTC.